Listed below are T cell receptor beta chains from one sample, sequenced in a study of T cell repertoires in cytomegalovirus infection. Antigens of these TCRs are unknown. TCRdb processed the reads anew with MiXCR; each CDR3 protein has one entry. The table includes about 400,000 distinct CDR3 sequences, nearly 35% detected once. Here the sequenced sample was cultured PBMCs, taken from culture after CMV antigen stimulation. The origin of the receptors is a human donor in good health (CMV status not recorded). Some clones in this sample may be carry-over from other donors' samples. Both conserved end residues are trimmed from each CDR3. The order of the fields is J gene, V gene, CDR3 protein.

TRBJ2-7	TRBV7-6	ASSLAPGTDTYEQY
TRBJ2-5	TRBV6-6	ASSATGVRETQY
TRBJ2-3	TRBV7-2	ASSSRLAGVADTQY
TRBJ1-3	TRBV2	ASSLPPRGNTIY
TRBJ2-7	TRBV4-3	ASSQDGGSSYEQY
TRBJ1-1	TRBV7-9	ASSPPGVSNTEAF
TRBJ1-2	TRBV7-2	ASSPDTHGYT
TRBJ1-1	TRBV12-3/TRBV12-4	ASSFTRGNTEAF
TRBJ2-6	TRBV28	ARESNPAGANVLT
TRBJ2-1	TRBV7-2	ASSLEPGLEGEQF
TRBJ2-1	TRBV7-8	ASSFKRDLLGSYNELF
TRBJ2-5	TRBV12-5	ASDWIRQETQY
TRBJ2-3	TRBV28	ASSLAWTSGTSTDTQY
TRBJ2-4	TRBV7-9	ASSLAGEPKNIQY
TRBJ1-3	TRBV10-3	AISESTRGPESSGNTIY
TRBJ2-3	TRBV6-1	ASISFGGTDTQY
TRBJ1-1	TRBV3-1	ASRGSVTEAF
TRBJ1-1	TRBV6-5	ASSYKGTEAF
TRBJ2-3	TRBV7-2	ASSLGQGATTDTQY
TRBJ1-3	TRBV7-2	ASSLVGQGWNTIY
TRBJ2-7	TRBV4-2	ASSQDKSDEQY
TRBJ1-2	TRBV19	ASREDRVRDGYT
TRBJ2-3	TRBV20-1	SASAGTLTGDTQY
TRBJ2-5	TRBV7-2	ASSFSLGWTGTETQY
TRBJ2-7	TRBV20-1	SARQRTSGSSYEQY